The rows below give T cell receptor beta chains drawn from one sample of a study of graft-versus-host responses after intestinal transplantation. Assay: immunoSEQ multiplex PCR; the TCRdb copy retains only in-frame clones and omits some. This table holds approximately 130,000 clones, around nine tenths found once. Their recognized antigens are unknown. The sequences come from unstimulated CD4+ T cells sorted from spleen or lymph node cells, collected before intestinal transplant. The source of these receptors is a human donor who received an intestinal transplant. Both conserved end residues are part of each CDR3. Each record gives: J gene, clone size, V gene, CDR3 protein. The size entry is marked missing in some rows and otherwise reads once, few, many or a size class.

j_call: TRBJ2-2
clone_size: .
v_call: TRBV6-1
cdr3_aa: CASSGGHTGELFF

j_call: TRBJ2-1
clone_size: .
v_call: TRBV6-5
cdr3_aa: CASSYGLAGAYNEQFF

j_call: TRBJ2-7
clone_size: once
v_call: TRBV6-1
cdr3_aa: CASSPDRGASYEQYF

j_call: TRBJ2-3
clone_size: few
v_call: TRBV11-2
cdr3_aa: CASSPGTIGTDTQYF

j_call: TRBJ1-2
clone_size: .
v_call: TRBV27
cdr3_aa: CASSLFARSRWTGDLSNYGYTF

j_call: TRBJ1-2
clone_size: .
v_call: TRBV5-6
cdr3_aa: CASSFFGTDLGYTF

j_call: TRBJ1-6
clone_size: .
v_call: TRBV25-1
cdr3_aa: CASSDRSSYNSPLHF

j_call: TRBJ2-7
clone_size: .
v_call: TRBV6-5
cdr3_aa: CASSYLGTGLAYEQYF

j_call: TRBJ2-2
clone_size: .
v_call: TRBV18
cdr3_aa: CASSPGLANTGELFF

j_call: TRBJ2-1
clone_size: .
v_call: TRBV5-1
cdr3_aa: CASSEDNGGYNEQFF

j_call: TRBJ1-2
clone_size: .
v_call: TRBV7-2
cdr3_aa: CASSLGVRGSYGYTF

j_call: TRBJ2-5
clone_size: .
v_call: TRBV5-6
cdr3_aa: CASSLADRKETQYF

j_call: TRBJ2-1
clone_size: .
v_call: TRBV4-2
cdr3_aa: CASSQGPWDREDNEQFF

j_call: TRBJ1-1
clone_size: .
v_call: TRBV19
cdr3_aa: CASRTGRGMNTEAFF

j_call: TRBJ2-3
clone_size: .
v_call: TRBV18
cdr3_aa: CASSPTGGLNTQYF

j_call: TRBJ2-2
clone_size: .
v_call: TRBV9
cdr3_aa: CASSAGGQIGELFF

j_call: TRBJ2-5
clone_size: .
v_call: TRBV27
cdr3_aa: CASGETQYF

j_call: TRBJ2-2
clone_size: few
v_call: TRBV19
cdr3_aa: CASSTNRGMELFF

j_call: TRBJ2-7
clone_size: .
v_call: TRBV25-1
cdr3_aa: CASSVAGSSYEQYF

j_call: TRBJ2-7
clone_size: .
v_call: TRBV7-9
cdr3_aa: CASSRGSGHEQYF

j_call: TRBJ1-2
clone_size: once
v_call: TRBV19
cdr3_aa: CASSGRGYGYTF

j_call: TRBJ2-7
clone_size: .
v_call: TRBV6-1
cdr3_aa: CASSEREGTYEQYF

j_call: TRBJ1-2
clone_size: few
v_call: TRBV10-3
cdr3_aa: CAIRPAEAAGYTF

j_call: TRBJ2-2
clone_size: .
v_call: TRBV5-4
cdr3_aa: CASSFDPGGTGELFF

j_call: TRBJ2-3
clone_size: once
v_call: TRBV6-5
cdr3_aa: CASSYVAGATDTQYF

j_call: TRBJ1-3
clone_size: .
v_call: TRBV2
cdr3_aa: CASTSPGAGNTIYF

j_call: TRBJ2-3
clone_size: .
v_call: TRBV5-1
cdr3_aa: CASRFGGGSTDTQYF

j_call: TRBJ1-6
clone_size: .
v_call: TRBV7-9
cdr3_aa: CASSLEAPNSPLHF

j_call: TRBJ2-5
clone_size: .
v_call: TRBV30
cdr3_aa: CACPSGGGQETQYF

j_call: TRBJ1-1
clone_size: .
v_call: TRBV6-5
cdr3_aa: CASTSGGTEAFF

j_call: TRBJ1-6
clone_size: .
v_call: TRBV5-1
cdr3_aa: CASSSGQGFASPLHF

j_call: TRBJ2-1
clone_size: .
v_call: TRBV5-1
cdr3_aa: CASSLEVEQFF

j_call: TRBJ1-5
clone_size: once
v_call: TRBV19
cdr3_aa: CASSIVAQTNQPQHF

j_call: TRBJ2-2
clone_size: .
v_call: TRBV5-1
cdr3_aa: CASSSSGTGHGELFF

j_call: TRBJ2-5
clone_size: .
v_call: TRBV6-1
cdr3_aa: CASSDWRGGFRETQYF

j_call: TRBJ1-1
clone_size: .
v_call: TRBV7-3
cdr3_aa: CASSLGANTEAFF

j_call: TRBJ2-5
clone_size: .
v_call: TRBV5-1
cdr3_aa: CASSLDSGGAATQYF

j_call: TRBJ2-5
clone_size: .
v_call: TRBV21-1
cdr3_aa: CASSKDWRGSQETQYF

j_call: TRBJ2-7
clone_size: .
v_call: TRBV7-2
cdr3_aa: CASSLSPPLEQYF

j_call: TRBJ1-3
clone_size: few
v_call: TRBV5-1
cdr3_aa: CASSLAEQSRNTIYF

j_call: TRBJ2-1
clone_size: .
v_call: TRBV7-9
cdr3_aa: CASSTRGSNEQFF

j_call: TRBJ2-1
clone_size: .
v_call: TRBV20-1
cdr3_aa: CSALGNEQFF

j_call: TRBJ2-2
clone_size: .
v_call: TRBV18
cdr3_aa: CASSAGAGTNTGELFF

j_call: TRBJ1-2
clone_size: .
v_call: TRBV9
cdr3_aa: CASSVDLGDYGYTF

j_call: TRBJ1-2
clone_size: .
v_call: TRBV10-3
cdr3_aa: CATTGSWSGYTF

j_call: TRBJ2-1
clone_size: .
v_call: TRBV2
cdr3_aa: CASSASRIPGGPEQFF

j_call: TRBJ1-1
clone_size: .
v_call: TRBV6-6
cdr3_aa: CASSSPRQDRQTSFF